The clone carrying this T cell receptor beta chain was seen ten or more times. The CDR3 contains 18 residues. Germline V gene data show CDR1 as MDHEN and CDR2 as SYDVKM. V lost 3 bases to trimming and J lost 0 bases; unmatched junction nucleotides: 10. TCRdb called the RACE reads again in MiXCR, with one record for every CDR3 protein. The repertoire holds 85,000 to 90,000 distinct CDR3 sequences, with around 10% as singletons. The data derive from a study of human T cells and chemical hapten exposure. Whole-study context: Upper inner arm skin measuring 2 cm by 2 cm received 2% DPC for sensitization.

As to time point: pre-sensitization, week 0. Treatment given: therapeutic diphenylcyclopropenone sensitization with weekly scalp DPC. Patch tests were applied only after blood draws. Suited to DPC and affected by alopecia, the donors ranged from 18 to 70 years old. The chain has TRBV28 and TRBJ2-1, with TRBD2 matching 8 bases. This sample comprised whole blood, obtained in connection with sensitization to the hapten diphenylcyclopropenone (DPC). The TCR sequence derives from a woman aged 40 to 55 with alopecia areata. Some clones in this sample may be carry-over from other donors' samples. The CDR3 reads CASSLFGGAHSSYNEQFF. The CDR3 DNA is TGTGCCAGCAGTTTGTTCGGGGGGGCCCATAGCTCCTACAATGAGCAGTTCTTC.